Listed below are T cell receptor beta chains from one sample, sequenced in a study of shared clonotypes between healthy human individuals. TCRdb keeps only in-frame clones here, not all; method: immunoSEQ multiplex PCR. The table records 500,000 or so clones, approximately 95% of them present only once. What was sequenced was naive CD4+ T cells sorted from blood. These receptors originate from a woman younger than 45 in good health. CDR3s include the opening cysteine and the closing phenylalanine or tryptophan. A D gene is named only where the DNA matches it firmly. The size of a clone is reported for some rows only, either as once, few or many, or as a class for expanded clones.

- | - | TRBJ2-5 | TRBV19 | CASRNEGRETQYF | TGTGCCAGTAGGAATGAGGGTCGAGAGACCCAGTACTTC
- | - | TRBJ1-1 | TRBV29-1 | CSAGEPGMNTEAFF | TGCAGCGCTGGGGAGCCGGGGATGAACACTGAAGCTTTCTTT
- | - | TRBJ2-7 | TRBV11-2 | CASSLVVGGRADYEQYF | TGTGCCAGCAGCTTAGTAGTGGGGGGCCGTGCGGACTACGAGCAGTACTTC
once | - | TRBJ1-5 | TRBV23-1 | CASSQGPENSNQPQHF | TGCGCCAGCAGTCAAGGGCCAGAGAATAGCAATCAGCCCCAGCATTTT
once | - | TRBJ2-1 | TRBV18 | CASSPDTIHNSEQFF | TGTGCCAGCTCTCCCGACACCATTCATAACAGTGAGCAGTTCTTC
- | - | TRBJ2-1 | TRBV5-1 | CASSTEGESYNEQFF | TGCGCCAGCAGCACGGAAGGGGAATCCTACAATGAGCAGTTCTTC
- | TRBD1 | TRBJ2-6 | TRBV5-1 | CASSTTGISSGANVLTF | TGCGCCAGCAGCACGACAGGGATCTCCTCTGGGGCCAACGTCCTGACTTTC
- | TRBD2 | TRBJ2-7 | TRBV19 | CASSMDRTSGQYEQYF | TGTGCCAGTAGTATGGACCGGACTAGCGGCCAGTACGAGCAGTACTTC
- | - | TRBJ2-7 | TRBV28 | CASSSRGRPAYEQYF | TGTGCCAGCAGTTCCCGGGGCAGGCCTGCCTACGAGCAGTACTTC
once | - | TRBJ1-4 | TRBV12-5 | CASGSQGSDEKLFF | TGTGCTAGTGGTTCCCAGGGGTCGGATGAAAAACTGTTTTTT
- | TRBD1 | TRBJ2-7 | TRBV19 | CASSSETGGDIDEQYF | TGTGCCAGTAGTAGCGAGACAGGGGGCGATATCGACGAGCAGTACTTC
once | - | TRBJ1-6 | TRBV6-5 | CASSSELSPLHF | TGTGCCAGCAGTTCAGAGTTATCACCCCTCCACTTT
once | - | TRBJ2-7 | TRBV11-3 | CASSNRDDSYEQYF | TGTGCCAGCAGCAACCGGGACGACTCCTACGAGCAGTACTTC
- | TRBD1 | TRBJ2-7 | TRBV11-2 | CASSFPGTGGYEQYF | TGTGCCAGCAGCTTCCCCGGGACAGGGGGCTACGAGCAGTACTTC
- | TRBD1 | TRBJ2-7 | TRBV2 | CASSRQGVRDEQYF | TGTGCCAGCAGTCGGCAGGGGGTTAGAGACGAGCAGTACTTC
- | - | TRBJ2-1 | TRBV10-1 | CARTTGRTHNEQFF | TGCGCCCGCACCACCGGGAGAACCCACAATGAGCAGTTCTTC
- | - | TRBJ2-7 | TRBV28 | CASSLPEGGGGDYEQYF | TGTGCCAGCAGTTTACCTGAGGGCGGAGGGGGGGACTACGAGCAGTACTTC
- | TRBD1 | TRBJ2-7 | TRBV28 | CACTRDSPYEQYF | TGTGCCTGTACTCGGGACAGCCCCTACGAGCAGTACTTC
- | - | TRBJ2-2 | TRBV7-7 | CASSLVPVGGTGELFF | TGTGCCAGCAGCTTAGTACCGGTCGGGGGAACCGGGGAGCTGTTTTTT
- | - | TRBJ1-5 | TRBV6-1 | CASRGRGGPTDQPQHF | TGTGCCAGCCGTGGGAGGGGGGGTCCCACGGATCAGCCCCAGCATTTT
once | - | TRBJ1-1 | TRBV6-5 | CASSPGTRATEAFF | TGTGCCAGCAGTCCCGGGACGAGAGCAACTGAAGCTTTCTTT
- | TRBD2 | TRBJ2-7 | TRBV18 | CASSPPRAGDAGEQYF | TGTGCCAGCTCACCACCGCGAGCGGGAGACGCCGGCGAGCAGTACTTC
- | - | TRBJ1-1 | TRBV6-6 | CASSTYRGVNTEAFF | TGTGCCAGCAGTACTTACCGGGGAGTGAACACTGAAGCTTTCTTT
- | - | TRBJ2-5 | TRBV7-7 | CASSLGGAKETQYF | TGTGCCAGCAGCTTAGGGGGGGCGAAAGAGACCCAGTACTTC
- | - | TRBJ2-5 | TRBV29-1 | CSVEAGVMRETQYF | TGCAGCGTTGAGGCCGGCGTTATGAGGGAGACCCAGTACTTC
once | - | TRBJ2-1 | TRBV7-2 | CASSLRERVLSYNEQFF | TGTGCCAGCAGCTTAAGGGAGAGGGTTCTCTCCTACAATGAGCAGTTCTTC
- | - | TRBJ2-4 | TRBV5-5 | CASSLGPEEAKNIQYF | TGTGCCAGCAGCTTGGGTCCGGAGGAGGCAAAAAACATTCAGTACTTC
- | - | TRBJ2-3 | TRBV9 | CASSPYGYIDTQYF | TGTGCCAGCAGCCCTTATGGGTATATAGATACGCAGTATTTT
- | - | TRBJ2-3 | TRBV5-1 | CASSLNRVDTQYF | TGCGCCAGCAGCTTGAACAGGGTTGATACGCAGTATTTT
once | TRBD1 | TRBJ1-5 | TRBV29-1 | CSVREGQGDQPQHF | TGCAGCGTGAGGGAGGGACAGGGGGACCAGCCCCAGCATTTT
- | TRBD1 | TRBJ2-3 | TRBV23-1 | CASSRARPGQGSDTQYF | TGCGCCAGCAGTCGAGCCCGCCCGGGACAGGGGTCAGATACGCAGTATTTT
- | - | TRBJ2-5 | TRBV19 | CASSMQGTQETQYF | TGTGCCAGTAGTATGCAGGGGACCCAAGAGACCCAGTACTTC
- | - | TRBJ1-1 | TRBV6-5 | CASSYPFVGEAFF | TGTGCCAGCAGTTACCCGTTCGTGGGTGAAGCTTTCTTT
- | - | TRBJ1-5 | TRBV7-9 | CASSLGQNNQPQHF | TGTGCCAGCAGCTTAGGTCAGAACAATCAGCCCCAGCATTTT
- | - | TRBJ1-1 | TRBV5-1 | CASSGEVYGTPHRGSTEAFF | TGCGCCAGCAGCGGGGAGGTATACGGGACACCACATAGAGGGAGCACTGAAGCTTTCTTT
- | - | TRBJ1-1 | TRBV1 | CTSSQPMATYTEAFF | TGCACCAGCAGCCAACCCATGGCCACCTACACTGAAGCTTTCTTT
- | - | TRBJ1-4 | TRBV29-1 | CSVSRLSEKLFF | TGCAGCGTTTCCCGATTATCGGAAAAACTGTTTTTT
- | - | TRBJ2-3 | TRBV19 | CASNAGPGRGTDTQYF | TGTGCCAGTAATGCGGGACCAGGGCGTGGGACAGATACGCAGTATTTT